These 2 T cell receptor beta chains were all obtained from the same sample, sequenced in a study of identifying expanded T cells in peripheral blood. The protocol was immunoSEQ multiplex PCR, while the TCRdb copy is restricted to in-frame clones and leaves out a portion. The table shows about 130,000 clones, with 86% occurring only once. Sample: blood. Receptors originate from a person aged 18 to 75 in good health.

The V gene is TRBV19, the J gene TRBJ2-1, with 9 bases that match TRBD2. The CDR3 consists of 15 residues. V shed 6 bases, J shed 5 bases, and the junction held 8 bases outside the gene matches. CDR1 and CDR2 from the germline V gene are LNHDA and SQIVND (reference sequence). In DNA form, the CDR3 reads TGTGCCAGTAGAACCGGGACTAGCCGAAACAATGAGCAGTTCTTC. As protein: CASRTGTSRNNEQFF.

This clone was picked up a small number of times. The J gene is TRBJ2-7, the V gene TRBV11-3, with D maybe TRBD2 (6 bases). The germline gives CDR1 SGHNT, CDR2 YENEEA. The V gene lost 1 base and the J gene lost 2 bases, with 12 bases spanning the gap. The CDR3 sequence is 15 residues long. CDR3 bases: TGTGCCAGCAGCTTAGGAAGCGGGCAGACCTACGAGCAGTACTTC. It encodes CASSLGSGQTYEQYF.